Following are 12 T cell receptor beta chains from one sample sequenced in a study of shared clonotypes between healthy human individuals. Libraries were prepared by immunoSEQ multiplex PCR; TCRdb keeps only in-frame clonotypes and omits some of them. The data show about 600,000 clones, with around 97% seen just once and approximately 0.057% held by the top ten. Material for sequencing was naive CD4+ T cells sorted from blood. Subset here: CD45RA+ positively selected. These receptors came from a woman aged 25 to 45 in good health.

The chain couples TRBV7-6 to TRBJ2-2, with D uncertain. The CDR3 is 13 amino acids. Trimming took off 1 base at V and 5 bases at J, with 5 bases between the two ends. Looked up from germline, CDR1 is SGHVS and CDR2 is FNYEAQ. The CDR3 protein is CASSLGQTGELFF. The CDR3 DNA reads as TGTGCCAGCAGCTTAGGTCAGACCGGGGAGCTGTTTTTT.

The chain has TRBV6-5 and TRBJ2-3, with 8 bases identical to TRBD2. CDR1 is MNHEY, CDR2 SVGAGI, per germline. This CDR3 is 15 amino acids long. J was trimmed by 2 bases and V by 6 bases; bases with no gene match: 7. CDR3 nucleotides: TGTGCCAGCAGCCCTTTAGCGGGACTCACAGATACGCAGTATTTT. Translating it yields CASSPLAGLTDTQYF.

This clone was detected only once. This chain links TRBV27 with TRBJ1-2; 9 bases map to TRBD1. The CDR3 contains 16 residues. V shed 1 base, J shed 5 bases, and the junction held 8 bases outside the gene matches. Germline loops: CDR1 MNHEY, CDR2 SMNVEV (reference sequence). As DNA, the CDR3 is TGTGCCAGCAGTTTATTCGGGACAGGGTCGGGGTATGGCTACACCTTC. Amino acid sequence: CASSLFGTGSGYGYTF.

This clone was detected once. The rearrangement uses TRBV13 and TRBJ2-7; D remains unclear. V was clipped by 0 bases and J by 9 bases, with 12 bases between them. The CDR3 is 13 residues long. From germline, CDR1 is PRHDT and CDR2 FYEKMQ (reference sequence). CDR3 sequence (DNA): TGTGCCAGCAGCTTAGGGGGTTCCAGACGGCAGTACTTC. Its protein product is CASSLGGSRRQYF.

The genes are TRBV11-2 and TRBJ2-5; D gene uncertain. CDR1 is SGHAT, CDR2 FQNNGV, per germline. Trimming took 4 bases from V and 4 from J, leaving 4 bases between them. This CDR3 is 11 amino acids long. CDR3 loop: CASSSVETQYF. DNA for the CDR3: TGTGCCAGCAGCTCAGTAGAGACCCAGTACTTC.

A word on this clone: Other DNA sequences in this sample translate to the same CDR3. This rearrangement joins TRBV30 to TRBJ2-2; D is uncertain. The length of the CDR3 is 13 residues. Between the trimmed V and J ends, which lost 0 bases and 6 bases, there was a span of 8 bases. Germline V gene data show CDR1 as GTSNPN and CDR2 as SVGIG (reference sequence). CDR3 in DNA: TGTGCCTGGAGTGTACGGCTAGCCGGGGAGCTGTTTTTT. As protein: CAWSVRLAGELFF.

The chain uses TRBV28 and TRBJ1-1, with a weak D call TRBD1 (6 bases). The CDR3 spans 15 residues. Trimming took off 6 bases at V and 0 bases at J, with 14 bases between the two ends. Germline V CDR1 and CDR2: MDHEN, SYDVKM. For the CDR3, the DNA is TGTGCCAGCAGACCGCTTGACAGGATGAACACTGAAGCTTTCTTT. Protein: CASRPLDRMNTEAFF.

The gene calls are TRBV27 and TRBJ2-3; D not resolved. Trimming took 5 bases from V and 0 from J, leaving 18 bases between them. The germline CDR1 and CDR2 sequences are MNHEY and SMNVEV (reference sequence). The CDR3 is 17 residues long. CDR3 nucleotides: TGTGCCAGCAGTCGACCCACCGGACGGATCAGCACAGATACGCAGTATTTT. Amino acid sequence: CASSRPTGRISTDTQYF.

The V and J genes are TRBV7-2 and TRBJ1-3; weak D call: TRBD1 (5 bases). Germline lookup yields CDR1 SGHTA and CDR2 FQGNSA. V lost 1 base and J lost 0, with 7 bases in between. The CDR3 extends over 15 amino acids. CDR3 amino acids: CASSLVGHSGNTIYF. The CDR3 bases are TGTGCCAGCAGCTTAGTGGGGCACTCTGGAAACACCATATATTTT.

This sequence joins TRBV5-1 and TRBJ1-3; possibly TRBD1 for D (5 bases). V lost 0 bases and J lost 3, with 22 bases in between. The germline V gene encodes CDR1 SGHRS and CDR2 YFSETQ. The CDR3 contains 19 residues. The CDR3 is CASSLVGMDTRRGGNTIYF. In nucleotides, the CDR3 is TGCGCCAGCAGCTTGGTGGGGATGGACACCCGACGGGGTGGAAACACCATATATTTT. Full variable domain (rest looked up from reference TRBV5-1 and TRBJ1-3): KAGVTQTPRYLIKTRGQQVTLSCSPISGHRSVSWYQQTPGQGLQFLFEYFSETQRNKGNFPGRFSGRQFSNSRSEMNVSTLELGDSALYLCASSLVGMDTRRGGNTIYFGEGSWLTVV.

V gene TRBV28 combines with J gene TRBJ2-1; 7 positions agree with TRBD2. Per germline, CDR1 MDHEN and CDR2 SYDVKM. J was trimmed by 8 bases and V by 6 bases; bases with no gene match: 10. This CDR3 is built from 14 residues. For the CDR3, the DNA is TGTGCCAGCAGCCCAATGTCCGGGAGGTATGAGCAGTTCTTC. This encodes CASSPMSGRYEQFF.

The J gene is TRBJ2-5, the V gene TRBV5-4; D gene ambiguous. The CDR3 spans 13 residues. Germline-derived CDR1 and CDR2 are SGHNT and YYREEE (reference sequence). The ends were cut back, 0 bases at V and 4 bases at J, with 7 bases in the middle. In DNA form, the CDR3 reads TGTGCCAGCAGCTTGGAGGTCAGAGAGACCCAGTACTTC. This gives the protein CASSLEVRETQYF.